This T cell receptor beta chain was documented in a study of control samples from healthy donors and cancer patients. Profiling relied on immunoSEQ multiplex PCR, and the TCRdb table lists in-frame clones only, not all of them. The table includes 70,000 to 100,000 clones, roughly nine tenths detected once. Germline V lookup: CDR1 LGHDT, CDR2 YNNKEL (reference sequence). V was shortened by 4 bases and J by 3 bases, with 15 bases between the two germline ends. The CDR3 has 16 residues. Sequencing was done on a sample of blood. The rearrangement uses TRBV3-1 (or the pseudogene TRBV3-2) and TRBJ2-2, with D unclear. This receptor was identified in a man in his fifties in good health. The CDR3 region is CASSPLSPPDTGELFF. In DNA, the CDR3 is TGTGCCAGCAGCCCCCTGAGTCCGCCGGACACCGGGGAGCTGTTTTTT.